The 20 T cell receptor beta chains given below trace back to one sample, sequenced in a study of T cell changes during pregnancy in multiple sclerosis. Some clones are missing from TCRdb's copy, which holds only in-frame ones; the method was immunoSEQ multiplex PCR. This repertoire shows more than 70,000 clones, roughly 93% found once; its top ten account for approximately 2.5%. The specimen comprised peripheral blood, sampled in the second trimester of pregnancy. These receptors all come from a female donor with multiple sclerosis, enrolled in a pregnancy study.

The CDR3 loop is CASSPAPGTRSYTF. CDR3 bases: TGTGCCAGCAGCCCTGCCCCCGGGACAAGGAGCTACACCTTC. The V call is TRBV5-4, the J call TRBJ1-2, with a possible D match to TRBD1 (6 bases). This CDR3 is built from 14 residues. Per the germline V gene, CDR1 is SGHNT and CDR2 is YYREEE (reference sequence). With 4 bases removed from V and 9 bases from J, the gap between germline ends came to 19 bases.

This chain joins TRBV6-1 and TRBJ2-7; weak D call: TRBD1 (5 bases). The CDR3 spans 15 residues. V was trimmed by 2 bases and J by 5 bases, leaving 16 bases between them. CDR1 is MNHNS, CDR2 SASEGT, per germline. This CDR3 reads CASSESGVGHHEQYF. CDR3 sequence (DNA): TGTGCCAGCAGTGAAAGTGGGGTGGGGCATCACGAGCAGTACTTC.

The rearrangement joins TRBV6-5 to TRBJ1-5; 8 nucleotides agree with TRBD1. Germline CDR1 MNHEY, CDR2 SVGAGI. Germline trimming cut 5 bases from V and 5 bases from J; bases unmatched to any gene: 5. The CDR3 covers 14 residues. The CDR3 protein is CASSPRQGHQPQHF. The CDR3 bases are TGTGCCAGCAGTCCCCGACAGGGGCATCAGCCCCAGCATTTT.

The rearrangement joins TRBV27 to TRBJ2-7; TRBD2 is a possible D gene (6 bases). Per germline, CDR1 MNHEY and CDR2 SMNVEV (reference sequence). V was shortened by 0 bases and J by 3 bases, with 15 bases between the two germline ends. This CDR3 region has 16 residues. The CDR3 spells CASSLSRGTQLYEQYF. The CDR3 bases are TGTGCCAGCAGTTTATCCAGAGGGACTCAACTCTACGAGCAGTACTTC.

The gene calls are TRBV10-3 and TRBJ2-7; 11 positions match TRBD1. Germline CDR1 ENHRY, CDR2 SYGVKD. This CDR3 spans 14 amino acids. Unmatched junction bases numbered 3, after V lost 2 bases and J lost 6 bases. The CDR3 nucleotides read TGTGCCATCAGTGAGGGACAGGGGGCAAGCGAGCAGTACTTC. Residues: CAISEGQGASEQYF.

This clone was detected only once. The V gene is TRBV5-8, the J gene TRBJ1-4; 9 bases are a match to TRBD1. Losses at the gene ends were 0 bases for V and 6 bases for J; bases not matched to a gene: 9. The germline V gene encodes CDR1 SGHTS and CDR2 YDEGEE. This CDR3 contains 17 residues. CDR3 in amino acids: CASSLGPTGGSYEKLFF. The CDR3 DNA reads TGTGCCAGCAGCTTGGGACCCACAGGGGGCAGCTATGAAAAACTGTTTTTT. Supplemented by reference TRBV5-8 and TRBJ1-4, the full variable domain reads EAGVTQSPTHLIKTRGQQATLRCSPISGHTSVYWYQQALGLGLQFLLWYDEGEERNRGNFPPRFSGRQFPNYSSELNVNALELEDSALYLCASSLGPTGGSYEKLFFGSGTQLSVL.

This chain connects TRBV5-5 to TRBJ2-7; 9 bases align to TRBD2. The CDR3 has 17 residues. The trim removed 6 bases at V and 0 bases at J, leaving 13 bases unmatched. Germline V gene sequence: CDR1 SGHKS, CDR2 YYEKEE (reference sequence). CDR3 coding DNA: TGTGCCAGCACCCGTTACCCAGCGGGGGGCGTCTCCTACGAGCAGTACTTC. Translated: CASTRYPAGGVSYEQYF.

The gene calls are TRBV7-3 and TRBJ2-3; D perhaps matches TRBD1 (5 bases). V lost 3 bases and J 6 bases, leaving 7 bases between the germline ends. The CDR3 is made up of 12 amino acids. Germline V gene data show CDR1 as SGHTA and CDR2 as FQGTGA. The CDR3 nucleotides read TGTGCCAGCAGCTTTGGGGCGGATACGCAGTATTTT. This encodes CASSFGADTQYF.

The J gene is TRBJ2-7, the V gene TRBV9, with D maybe TRBD1 (6 bases). Germline lookup yields CDR1 SGDLS and CDR2 YYNGEE. The CDR3 runs 14 residues. The germline V and J ends were trimmed by 3 bases and 2 bases, with 12 bases remaining between them. CDR3 bases: TGTGCCAGCAGCGCGACGGGACAAACCTACGAGCAGTACTTC. The encoded protein is CASSATGQTYEQYF.

The chain combines TRBV7-9 with TRBJ2-1, with no clear D. This CDR3 contains 14 residues. Germline V lookup: CDR1 SEHNR, CDR2 FQNEAQ (reference sequence). V shed 4 bases and J shed 3 bases, with 10 bases lying between them. The DNA of the CDR3 is TGTGCCAGCAGCTCCGAACAGCACTACAATGAGCAGTTCTTC. It is translated as CASSSEQHYNEQFF.

The chain joins TRBV25-1 to TRBJ1-5; 7 bases agree with TRBD1. J lost 3 bases, V lost 8 bases, and 7 bases had no gene match. Germline V gene sequence: CDR1 MGHDK, CDR2 SYGVNS. The CDR3 sequence is 14 residues long. CDR3 in DNA: TGTGCCAGCGCTATGACAGGGTCCAATCAGCCCCAGCATTTT. It translates to CASAMTGSNQPQHF.

V gene TRBV6-6 combines with J gene TRBJ2-7; 7 nucleotides match TRBD1. Germline V gene lookup returns CDR1 MNHNY and CDR2 SVGAGI (reference sequence). The CDR3 contains 16 residues. Trimming took 6 bases from V and 0 from J; bases not matched to a gene: 11. The CDR3 region is CASSPTGTEDSYEQYF. The CDR3 region has the DNA TGTGCCAGCAGCCCCACCGGGACAGAAGACTCCTACGAGCAGTACTTC.

The J gene is TRBJ1-5, the V gene TRBV27; the D gene is possibly TRBD1 (5 bases). The germline V gene encodes CDR1 MNHEY and CDR2 SMNVEV (reference sequence). The CDR3 sequence is 13 residues long. The V end was cut by 6 bases, the J end by 8 bases, with 14 bases between. CDR3 in DNA: TGTGCCAGCAGGGGACGGGGGGAAGAGCCCCAGCATTTT. It specifies CASRGRGEEPQHF.

This clone has only one observation. Here the CDR3 reads CASSLDFRGFRNEQFF. The CDR3 DNA is TGTGCCAGCAGCTTAGATTTCAGGGGTTTTCGCAATGAGCAGTTCTTC. The chain joins TRBV11-3 to TRBJ2-1; TRBD1 might be the D (6 bases). CDR3 size: 16 residues. Germline-derived CDR1 and CDR2 are SGHNT and YENEEA. V dropped 0 bases and J dropped 6 bases, with 15 bases sitting between them.

The chain carries TRBV7-3 and TRBJ1-3; weak D call: TRBD1 (5 bases). Germline lookup yields CDR1 SGHTA and CDR2 FQGTGA. V shed 5 bases and J shed 0 bases, with 11 bases lying between them. The CDR3 spans 15 residues. The CDR3 DNA is TGTGCCAGCAGCCCAGGACACCCCTCTGGAAACACCATATATTTT. Its protein product is CASSPGHPSGNTIYF.

The genes are TRBV11-3 and TRBJ2-1; D may be TRBD2 (5 bases). This CDR3 is built from 14 residues. Trimming cost V 0 bases and J 7 bases, with 10 bases left between them. The germline CDR1 and CDR2 sequences are SGHNT and YENEEA. CDR3 amino acids: CASSLERAQNEQFF. The CDR3 nucleotides read TGTGCCAGCAGCTTAGAGCGGGCTCAGAATGAGCAGTTCTTC.

The V and J genes are TRBV28 and TRBJ2-2, with D maybe TRBD2 (5 bases). Germline values: CDR1 MDHEN, CDR2 SYDVKM. Trimming stripped 4 bases from V and 7 bases from J, with 22 bases between. The CDR3 consists of 17 residues. CDR3 DNA sequence: TGTGCCAGCAGTTCCCCAGTGAGTTCGGGGTATTTCGGGGAGCTGTTTTTT. Translation gives CASSSPVSSGYFGELFF.

This chain uses TRBV15 with TRBJ2-7, with D possibly matching TRBD2 (6 bases). The CDR3 has 13 amino acids. V was cut by 3 bases and J by 3 bases, with 9 bases left in between. Germline V gene data show CDR1 as LNHNV and CDR2 as YYDKDF (reference sequence). CDR3 nucleotide sequence: TGTGCCACCAGCAGGGGGGGAATCTACGAGCAGTACTTC. This codes for CATSRGGIYEQYF.

The rearrangement uses TRBV5-3 and TRBJ1-1, with TRBD1 as a possible D gene (6 bases). TRBV5-3 is an ORF; its function is uncertain. The CDR3 runs 18 residues. The germline V and J ends were trimmed by 0 bases and 0 bases, with 18 bases remaining between them. The CDR3, as DNA: TGTGCCAGAAGCTTGGGGCCCCTCTACAGGGTCCTGAACACTGAAGCTTTCTTT. Encoded protein: CARSLGPLYRVLNTEAFF.

This chain joins TRBV10-3 and TRBJ2-7; 10 nucleotides match TRBD2. J was trimmed by 5 bases and V by 3 bases; bases with no gene match: 19. The CDR3 contains 19 residues. Germline assignment: CDR1 ENHRY and CDR2 SYGVKD. The CDR3 DNA is TGTGCCATCAGTGACGTGAGTAGCGGGGGGCTCTACTTTGTGCACGAGCAGTACTTC. As protein: CAISDVSSGGLYFVHEQYF.